The TCR beta chain under discussion was sequenced for a study of blood T cell repertoires in COVID-19. Study-wide background: Samples came from the United States, Italy and Spain, spanning acute and convalescent COVID-19. The analysed material was cDNA or gDNA that came from T cells, B-cell-depleted T cells, or PBMCs.

Germline V gene data show CDR1 as GTSNPN and CDR2 as SVGIG (reference sequence). Trimming cost V 5 bases and J 4 bases; bases outside gene matches: 8. The CDR3 runs to 14 residues. Original processing notes: Reference gene primer amplification yielded estimated nucleated cell counts. Method: immunoSEQ multiplex PCR; TCRdb's copy keeps in-frame clones and lacks some. The V and J calls and the clone size are those of that table, but D and trimming were determined from the DNA. Of 90,000 to 110,000 clones in the sample, 84% were seen once. This clone showed up just once. The chain carries TRBV30 and TRBJ2-7, with 10 nucleotides matching TRBD1. The receptor was isolated from a woman aged 45-60 years with acute or convalescent COVID-19. Sequencing used peripheral blood. The chain's CDR3 is CAWARGGQGYEQYF. In nucleotides, the CDR3 is TGTGCCTGGGCCCGTGGGGGACAGGGGTACGAGCAGTACTTC.